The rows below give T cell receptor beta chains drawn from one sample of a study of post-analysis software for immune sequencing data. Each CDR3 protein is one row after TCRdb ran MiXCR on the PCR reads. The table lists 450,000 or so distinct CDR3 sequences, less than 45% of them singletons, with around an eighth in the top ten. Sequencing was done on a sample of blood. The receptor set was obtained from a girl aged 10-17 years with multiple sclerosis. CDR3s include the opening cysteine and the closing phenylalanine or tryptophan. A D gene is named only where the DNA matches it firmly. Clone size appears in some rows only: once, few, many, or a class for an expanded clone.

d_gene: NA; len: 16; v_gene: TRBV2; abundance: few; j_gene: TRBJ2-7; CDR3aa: CASSEGRVPRPYEQYF; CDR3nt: TGTGCCAGCAGTGAAGGCCGGGTACCCCGCCCATACGAGCAGTACTTC
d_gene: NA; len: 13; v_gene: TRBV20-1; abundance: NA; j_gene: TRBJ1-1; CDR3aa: CSARSQLGAEAFF; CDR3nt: TGCAGTGCTAGATCCCAGCTGGGGGCTGAAGCTTTCTTT
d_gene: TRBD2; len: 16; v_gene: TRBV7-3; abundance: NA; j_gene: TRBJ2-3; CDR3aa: CASSLTIAGAADTQYF; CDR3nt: TGTGCCAGCAGCTTGACTATAGCGGGAGCGGCAGATACGCAGTATTTT
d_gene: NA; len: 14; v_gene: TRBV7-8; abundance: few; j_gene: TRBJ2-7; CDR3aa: CASSSGGEAYEQYF; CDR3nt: TGTGCCAGCAGCTCAGGGGGGGAAGCCTACGAGCAGTACTTC
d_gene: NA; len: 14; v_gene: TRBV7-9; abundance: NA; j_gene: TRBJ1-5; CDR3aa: CASSGEGLNQPQHF; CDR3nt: TGTGCCAGCAGCGGGGAGGGCCTCAATCAGCCCCAGCATTTT
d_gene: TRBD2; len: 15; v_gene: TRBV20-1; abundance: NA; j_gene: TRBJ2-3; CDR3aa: CSARPVIAGINTQYF; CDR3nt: TGCAGTGCTAGACCAGTTATAGCGGGAATCAATACGCAGTATTTT
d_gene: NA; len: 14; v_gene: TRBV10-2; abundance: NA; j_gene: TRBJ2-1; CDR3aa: CASRPPGGSYEQFF; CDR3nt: TGCGCCAGCAGGCCTCCTGGCGGAAGCTACGAGCAGTTCTTC
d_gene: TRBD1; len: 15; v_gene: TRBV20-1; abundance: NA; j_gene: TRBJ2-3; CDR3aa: CSARTGGQGTDTQYF; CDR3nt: TGCAGTGCTAGGACCGGTGGACAGGGCACAGATACGCAGTATTTT
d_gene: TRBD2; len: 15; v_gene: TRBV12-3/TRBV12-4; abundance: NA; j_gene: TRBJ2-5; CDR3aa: CASRRTSGSGETQYF; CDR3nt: TGTGCCAGCAGACGGACTAGCGGGAGCGGCGAGACCCAGTACTTC
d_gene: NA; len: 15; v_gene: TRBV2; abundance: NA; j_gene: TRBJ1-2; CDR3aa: CASGDLDAFRNGYTF; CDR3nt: TGTGCCAGCGGGGACCTCGACGCGTTCCGAAATGGCTACACCTTC
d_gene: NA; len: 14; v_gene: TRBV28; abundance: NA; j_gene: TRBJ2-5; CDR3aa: CASSSTDTQETQYF; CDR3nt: TGTGCCAGCAGTTCGACAGACACCCAAGAGACCCAGTACTTC
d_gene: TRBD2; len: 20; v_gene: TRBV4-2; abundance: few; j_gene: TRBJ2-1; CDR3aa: CASSQYWGLAHSCSYNEQFF; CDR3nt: TGTGCCAGCAGCCAATACTGGGGACTAGCGCACTCCTGCTCCTACAATGAGCAGTTCTTC
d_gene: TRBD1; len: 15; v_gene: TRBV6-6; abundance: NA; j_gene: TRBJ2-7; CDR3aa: CASSYSTGGPYEQYF; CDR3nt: TGTGCCAGCAGTTACTCGACAGGGGGTCCCTACGAGCAGTACTTC
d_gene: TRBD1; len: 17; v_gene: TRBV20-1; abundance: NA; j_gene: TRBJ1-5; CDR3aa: CSASFGRDRGQRQPQHF; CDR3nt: TGCAGTGCTAGTTTCGGGCGGGACAGGGGGCAAAGGCAGCCCCAGCATTTT
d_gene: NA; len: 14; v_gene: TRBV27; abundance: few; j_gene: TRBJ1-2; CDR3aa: CASSSDTLGYGYTF; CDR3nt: TGTGCCAGCAGTTCGGACACCTTGGGGTATGGCTACACCTTC
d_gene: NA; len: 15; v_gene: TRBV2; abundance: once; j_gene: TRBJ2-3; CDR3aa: CASSPMGVAPDTQYF; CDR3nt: TGTGCCAGCAGTCCCATGGGGGTTGCACCAGATACGCAGTATTTT
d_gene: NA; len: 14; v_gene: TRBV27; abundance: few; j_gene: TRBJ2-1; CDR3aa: CASSWGLGSNEQFF; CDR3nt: TGTGCCAGCAGTTGGGGACTGGGGAGCAATGAGCAGTTCTTC
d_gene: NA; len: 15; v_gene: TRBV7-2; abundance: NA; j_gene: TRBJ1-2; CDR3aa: CASSLGPYRVGGYTF; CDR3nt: TGTGCCAGCAGCTTAGGGCCCTACAGGGTTGGGGGCTACACCTTC
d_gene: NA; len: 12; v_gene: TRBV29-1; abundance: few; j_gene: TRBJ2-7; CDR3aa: CSVLKGGIEQYF; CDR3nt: TGCAGCGTCCTGAAGGGGGGGATCGAGCAGTACTTC
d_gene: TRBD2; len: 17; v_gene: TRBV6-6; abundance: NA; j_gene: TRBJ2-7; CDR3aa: CASSYSRASGQAYEQYF; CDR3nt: TGTGCCAGCAGTTACTCGAGGGCTAGCGGTCAGGCCTACGAGCAGTACTTC